The T cell receptor (beta chain) described here comes from a study of OX40 agonist ivuxolimab in advanced cancers. A note on this clone: Antigen specificity is unknown. One end of the junction varies from germline; a read error may be responsible.

Sequencing used immunoSEQ multiplex PCR; TCRdb keeps in-frame clones, though not all of them. The sample has approximately 11,000 clones; just under 75% are singletons. Sampled blood was obtained at baseline, cycle 4 day 1, and cycle 7 day 1. CDR1 is SSHAT and CDR2 is FNYEAQ in the germline V gene (reference sequence). The CDR3 extends over 16 amino acids. Study observations and caveats: Certain nonresponders additionally had low normalized T-cell clonal expansion.

The input for sequencing was CD4+ or CD8+ T cells sorted from blood, taken in a trial of the OX40 agonist ivuxolimab. The gene calls are TRBV7-7 and TRBJ2-1; D might be TRBD1 or TRBD2, each matching 6 bases. The source of this sequence is an adult with an advanced solid tumor such as melanoma, head and neck, liver or kidney cancer. Here the CDR3 reads CASSQGQRREHNEQFF. CDR3 sequence (DNA): TGTGCTAGCAGCCAAGGACAGAGGAGGGAGCACAATGAGCAGTTCTTC.